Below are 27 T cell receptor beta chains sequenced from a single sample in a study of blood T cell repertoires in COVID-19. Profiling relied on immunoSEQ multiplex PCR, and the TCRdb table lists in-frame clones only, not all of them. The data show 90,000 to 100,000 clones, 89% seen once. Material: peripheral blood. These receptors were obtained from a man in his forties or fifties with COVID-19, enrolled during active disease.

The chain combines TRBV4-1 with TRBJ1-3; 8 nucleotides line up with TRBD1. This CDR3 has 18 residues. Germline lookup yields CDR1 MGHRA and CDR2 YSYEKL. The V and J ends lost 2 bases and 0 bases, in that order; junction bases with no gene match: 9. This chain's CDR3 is CASSQFPGGENSGNTIYF. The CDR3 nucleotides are TGCGCCAGCAGCCAATTCCCAGGGGGCGAGAACTCTGGAAACACCATATATTTT.

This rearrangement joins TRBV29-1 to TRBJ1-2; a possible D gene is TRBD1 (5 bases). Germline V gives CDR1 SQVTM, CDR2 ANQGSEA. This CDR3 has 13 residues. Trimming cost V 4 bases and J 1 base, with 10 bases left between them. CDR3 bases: TGCAGCGTTGCCGGGGGGTTTAACTATGGCTACACCTTC. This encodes CSVAGGFNYGYTF.

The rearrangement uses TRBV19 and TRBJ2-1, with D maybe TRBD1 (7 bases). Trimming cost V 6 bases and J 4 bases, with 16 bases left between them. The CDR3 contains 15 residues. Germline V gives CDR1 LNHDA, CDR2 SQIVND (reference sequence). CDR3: CASSPQGGRYNEQFF. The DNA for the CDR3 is TGTGCCAGTAGCCCCCAGGGGGGACGATACAATGAGCAGTTCTTC.

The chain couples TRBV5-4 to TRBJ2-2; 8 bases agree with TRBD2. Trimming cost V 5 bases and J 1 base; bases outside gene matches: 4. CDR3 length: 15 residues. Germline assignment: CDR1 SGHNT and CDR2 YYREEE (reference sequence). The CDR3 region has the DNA TGTGCCAGCAGTCGCGGGGGGCAGAACACCGGGGAGCTGTTTTTT. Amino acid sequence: CASSRGGQNTGELFF. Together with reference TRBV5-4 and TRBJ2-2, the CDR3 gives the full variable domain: ETGVTQSPTHLIKTRGQQVTLRCSSQSGHNTVSWYQQALGQGPQFIFQYYREEENGRGNFPPRFSGLQFPNYSSELNVNALELDDSALYLCASSRGGQNTGELFFGEGSRLTVL.

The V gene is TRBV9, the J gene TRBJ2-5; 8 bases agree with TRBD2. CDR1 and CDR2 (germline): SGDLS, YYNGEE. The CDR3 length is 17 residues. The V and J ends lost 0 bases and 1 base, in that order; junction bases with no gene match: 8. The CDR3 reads CASSVGQSGGSQETQYF. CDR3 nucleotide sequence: TGTGCCAGCAGCGTAGGGCAGAGCGGGGGATCCCAAGAGACCCAGTACTTC.

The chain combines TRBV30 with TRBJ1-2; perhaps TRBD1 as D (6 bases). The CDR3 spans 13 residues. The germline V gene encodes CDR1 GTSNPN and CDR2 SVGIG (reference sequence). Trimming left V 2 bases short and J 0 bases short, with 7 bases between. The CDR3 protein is CAWSNRANYGYTF. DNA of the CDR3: TGTGCCTGGAGTAACAGGGCTAACTATGGCTACACCTTC.

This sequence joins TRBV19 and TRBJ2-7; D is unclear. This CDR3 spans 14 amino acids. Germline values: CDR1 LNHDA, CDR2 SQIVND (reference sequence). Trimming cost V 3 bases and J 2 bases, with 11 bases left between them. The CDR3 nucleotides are TGTGCCAGTAGTATCTCGGGTCTTACCTACGAGCAGTACTTC. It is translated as CASSISGLTYEQYF. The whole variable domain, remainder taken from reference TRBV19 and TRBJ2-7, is DGGITQSPKYLFRKEGQNVTLSCEQNLNHDAMYWYRQDPGQGLRLIYYSQIVNDFQKGDIAEGYSVSREKKESFPLTVTSAQKNPTAFYLCASSISGLTYEQYFGPGTRLTVT.

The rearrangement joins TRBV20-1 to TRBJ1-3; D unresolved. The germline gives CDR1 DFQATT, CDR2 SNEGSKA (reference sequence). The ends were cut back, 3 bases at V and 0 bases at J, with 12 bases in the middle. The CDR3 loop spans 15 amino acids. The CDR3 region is CSASRGTISGNTIYF. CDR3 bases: TGCAGTGCTAGTCGGGGAACGATCTCTGGAAACACCATATATTTT.

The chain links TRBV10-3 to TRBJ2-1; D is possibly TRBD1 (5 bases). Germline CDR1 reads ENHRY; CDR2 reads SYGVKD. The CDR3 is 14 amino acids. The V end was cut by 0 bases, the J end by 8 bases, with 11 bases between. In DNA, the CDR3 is TGTGCCATCAGTGAGTCAGGGGTGGGCGATGAGCAGTTCTTC. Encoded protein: CAISESGVGDEQFF.

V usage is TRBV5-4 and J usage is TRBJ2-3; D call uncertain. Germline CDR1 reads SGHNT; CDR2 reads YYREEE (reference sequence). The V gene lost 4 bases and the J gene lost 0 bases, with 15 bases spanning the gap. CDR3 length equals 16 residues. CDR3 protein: CASSPPERQSTDTQYF. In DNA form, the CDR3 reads TGTGCCAGCAGCCCCCCTGAACGACAAAGCACAGATACGCAGTATTTT.

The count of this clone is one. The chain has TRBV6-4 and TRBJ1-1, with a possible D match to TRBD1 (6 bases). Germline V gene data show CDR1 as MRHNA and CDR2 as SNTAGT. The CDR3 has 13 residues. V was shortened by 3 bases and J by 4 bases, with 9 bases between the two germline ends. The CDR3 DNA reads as TGTGCCAGCAGTGAAGGCAGGGGCACTGAAGCTTTCTTT. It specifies CASSEGRGTEAFF.

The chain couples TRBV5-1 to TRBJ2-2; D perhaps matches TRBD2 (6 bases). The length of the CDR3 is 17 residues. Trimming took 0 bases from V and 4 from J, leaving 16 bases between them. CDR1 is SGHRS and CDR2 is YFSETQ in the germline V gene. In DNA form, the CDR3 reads TGCGCCAGCAGCTTGGGAGCGGCGGGGTCGGTCACCGGGGAGCTGTTTTTT. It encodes CASSLGAAGSVTGELFF.

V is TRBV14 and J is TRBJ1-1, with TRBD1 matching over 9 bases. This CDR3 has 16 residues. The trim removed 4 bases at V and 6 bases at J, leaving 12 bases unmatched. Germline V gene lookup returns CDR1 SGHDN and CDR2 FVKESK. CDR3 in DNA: TGTGCCAGCAGCCGCCATGAGGGACAGGGAAGGGCTGAAGCTTTCTTT. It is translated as CASSRHEGQGRAEAFF.

The CDR3 bases are TGTGCCAGCAGCCAAATCGGAGGGGAGGTAGAAAAACTGTTTTTT. As protein: CASSQIGGEVEKLFF. J is TRBJ1-4 and V is TRBV14; D perhaps matches TRBD1 (5 bases). The CDR3 has 15 amino acids. Between the trimmed V and J ends, which lost 2 bases and 8 bases, there was a span of 15 bases. Looked up from germline, CDR1 is SGHDN and CDR2 is FVKESK.

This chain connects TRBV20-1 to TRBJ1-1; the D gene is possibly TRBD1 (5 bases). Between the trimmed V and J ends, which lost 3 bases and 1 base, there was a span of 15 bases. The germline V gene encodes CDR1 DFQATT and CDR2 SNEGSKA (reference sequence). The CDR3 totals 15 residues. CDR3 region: CSASRDSRRNTEAFF. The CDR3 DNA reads TGCAGTGCTAGTAGGGACTCCCGGAGGAACACTGAAGCTTTCTTT.

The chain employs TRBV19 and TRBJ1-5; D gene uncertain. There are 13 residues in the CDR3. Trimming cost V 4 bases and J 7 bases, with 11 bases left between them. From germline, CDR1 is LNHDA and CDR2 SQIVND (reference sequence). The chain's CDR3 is CASSKRTQQPQHF. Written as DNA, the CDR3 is TGTGCCAGTAGTAAGCGGACTCAACAGCCCCAGCATTTT.

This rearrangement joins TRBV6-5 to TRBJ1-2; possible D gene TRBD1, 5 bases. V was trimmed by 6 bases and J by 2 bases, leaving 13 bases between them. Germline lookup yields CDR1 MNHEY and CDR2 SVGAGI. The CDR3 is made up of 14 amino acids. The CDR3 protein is CASRVGAGNYGYTF. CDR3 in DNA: TGTGCCAGCAGGGTAGGGGCAGGCAACTATGGCTACACCTTC.

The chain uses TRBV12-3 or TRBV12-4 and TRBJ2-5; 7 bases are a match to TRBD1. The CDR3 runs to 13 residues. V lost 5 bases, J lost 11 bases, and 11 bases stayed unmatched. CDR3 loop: CASSPGQPEFQYF. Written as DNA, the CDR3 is TGTGCCAGCAGTCCGGGACAGCCTGAGTTTCAGTACTTC.

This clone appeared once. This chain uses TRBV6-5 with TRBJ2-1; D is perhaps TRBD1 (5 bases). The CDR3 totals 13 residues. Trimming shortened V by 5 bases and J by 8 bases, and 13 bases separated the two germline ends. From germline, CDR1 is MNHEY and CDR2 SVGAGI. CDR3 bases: TGTGCCAGCAGTAGCAGGGTTACGGATGAGCAGTTCTTC. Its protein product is CASSSRVTDEQFF.

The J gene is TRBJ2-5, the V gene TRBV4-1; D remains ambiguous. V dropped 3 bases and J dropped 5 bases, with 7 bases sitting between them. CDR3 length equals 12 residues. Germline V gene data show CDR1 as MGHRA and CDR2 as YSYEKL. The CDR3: CASSHVRETQYF. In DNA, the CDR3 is TGCGCCAGCAGCCATGTTCGGGAGACCCAGTACTTC.

The DNA for the CDR3 is TGTGCCAGCAGCTGGGCGGGACAGGGGACTAACACCATATATTTT. Amino acid sequence: CASSWAGQGTNTIYF. The rearrangement links TRBV5-8 to TRBJ1-3; 10 nucleotides match TRBD1. The CDR3 runs to 15 residues. With V trimmed by 3 bases and J by 7 bases, 7 bases remained unmatched. Germline V CDR1 and CDR2: SGHTS, YDEGEE.

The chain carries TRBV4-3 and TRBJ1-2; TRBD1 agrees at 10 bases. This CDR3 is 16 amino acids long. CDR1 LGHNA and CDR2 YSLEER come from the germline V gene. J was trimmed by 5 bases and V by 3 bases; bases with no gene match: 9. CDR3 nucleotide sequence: TGCGCCAGCAGCCATTTAGAGACAGGGGGCGCGTATGGCTACACCTTC. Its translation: CASSHLETGGAYGYTF.

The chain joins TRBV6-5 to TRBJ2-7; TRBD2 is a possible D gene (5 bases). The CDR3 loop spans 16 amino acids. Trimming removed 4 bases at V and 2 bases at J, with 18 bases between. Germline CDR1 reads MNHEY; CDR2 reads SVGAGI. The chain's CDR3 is CASSSSTGGRTYEQYF. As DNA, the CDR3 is TGTGCCAGCAGTTCGTCGACGGGCGGGCGAACCTACGAGCAGTACTTC.

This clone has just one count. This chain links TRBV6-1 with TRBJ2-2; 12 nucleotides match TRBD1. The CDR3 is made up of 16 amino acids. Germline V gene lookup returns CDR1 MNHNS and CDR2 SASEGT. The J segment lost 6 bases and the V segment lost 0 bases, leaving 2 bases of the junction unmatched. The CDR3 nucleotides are TGTGCCAGCAGTGAAGCATGGGACAGGGGGCCCGGGGAGCTGTTTTTT. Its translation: CASSEAWDRGPGELFF.

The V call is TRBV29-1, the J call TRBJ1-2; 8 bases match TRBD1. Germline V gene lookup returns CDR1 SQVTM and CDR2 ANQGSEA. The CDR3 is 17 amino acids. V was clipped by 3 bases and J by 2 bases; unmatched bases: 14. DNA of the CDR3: TGCAGCGTTGATTCCTACCTCGGACAGGGAAGAAACTATGGCTACACCTTC. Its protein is CSVDSYLGQGRNYGYTF.

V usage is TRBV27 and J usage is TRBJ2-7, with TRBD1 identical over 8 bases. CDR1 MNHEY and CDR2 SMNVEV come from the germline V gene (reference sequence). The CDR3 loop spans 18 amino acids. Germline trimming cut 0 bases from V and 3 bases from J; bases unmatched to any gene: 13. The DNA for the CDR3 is TGTGCCAGCAGTTTATCGGGGACAGGCGATAGTGAGATCTACGAGCAGTACTTC. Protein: CASSLSGTGDSEIYEQYF.

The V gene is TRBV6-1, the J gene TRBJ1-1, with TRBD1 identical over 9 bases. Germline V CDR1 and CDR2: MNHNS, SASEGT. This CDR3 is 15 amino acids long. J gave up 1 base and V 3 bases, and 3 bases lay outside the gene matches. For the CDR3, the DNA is TGTGCCAGCAGTGATTACAGGGGGCAGAACACTGAAGCTTTCTTT. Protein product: CASSDYRGQNTEAFF.